The 7 T cell receptor beta chains below all came from one sample that was sequenced in a study of shared clonotypes between healthy human individuals. Clones were sequenced by immunoSEQ multiplex PCR, and TCRdb holds only the in-frame ones, with some missing. The table has some 2,100,000 clones, approximately 96% seen once; the top ten hold less than 0.15%. The sequenced material came from naive CD4+ T cells sorted from blood. Subset meaning: CD45RA+ positively selected. Receptor source: a man between 18 and 29 years old in good health.

This chain links TRBV18 with TRBJ2-7; TRBD1 might be the D (5 bases). Germline CDR1 reads KGHSH; CDR2 reads LQKENI. The CDR3 sequence is 14 residues long. Trimming pared 2 bases from V and 2 bases from J, leaving 10 bases between. The CDR3 DNA is TGTGCCAGCTCACCAGGGGCCCAGACCTACGAGCAGTACTTC. This sequence encodes CASSPGAQTYEQYF.

This chain uses TRBV5-1 with TRBJ2-3, with D unclear. Per germline, CDR1 SGHRS and CDR2 YFSETQ. The ends were cut back, 0 bases at V and 4 bases at J, with 15 bases in the middle. This CDR3 region has 16 residues. The CDR3 region has the DNA TGCGCCAGCAGCTTGGCCGGCCTCGTCCCCCCAGATACGCAGTATTTT. It codes for CASSLAGLVPPDTQYF.

The rearrangement uses TRBV5-1 and TRBJ2-7; 7 positions match TRBD2. CDR1 and CDR2 (germline): SGHRS, YFSETQ. The CDR3 loop spans 13 amino acids. The V gene end was trimmed by 2 bases and the J gene end by 3 bases; junction bases not matched to a gene: 2. CDR3 in DNA: TGCGCCAGCAGCTTTGGGGAGGGCTACGAGCAGTACTTC. Translating gives CASSFGEGYEQYF. The entire variable domain, with the rest obtained from reference TRBV5-1 and TRBJ2-7, is as follows: KAGVTQTPRYLIKTRGQQVTLSCSPISGHRSVSWYQQTPGQGLQFLFEYFSETQRNKGNFPGRFSGRQFSNSRSEMNVSTLELGDSALYLCASSFGEGYEQYFGPGTRLTVT.

For this clone: The sample holds other DNA sequences that translate to the same CDR3. The V and J genes are TRBV30 and TRBJ2-5; the D is unclear. Germline assignment: CDR1 GTSNPN and CDR2 SVGIG (reference sequence). The V end was cut by 1 base, the J end by 4 bases, with 1 base between. The CDR3 runs 10 residues. CDR3 in DNA: TGTGCCTGGAGTGCAGAGACCCAGTACTTC. The encoded protein is CAWSAETQYF.

CDR3 nucleotides: TGCGCCAGCAGCTTACCAACAGGGCACAATGAGCAGTTCTTC. Encoded protein: CASSLPTGHNEQFF. The rearrangement uses TRBV5-1 and TRBJ2-1, with D maybe TRBD1 (6 bases). The CDR3 consists of 14 residues. Trimming pared 2 bases from V and 5 bases from J, leaving 11 bases between. Looked up from germline, CDR1 is SGHRS and CDR2 is YFSETQ.

This rearrangement joins TRBV25-1 to TRBJ1-5; D might be TRBD1 (5 bases). The germline V gene encodes CDR1 MGHDK and CDR2 SYGVNS. The CDR3 totals 12 residues. Trimming removed 3 bases from V and 7 bases from J, with 7 bases in between. CDR3 bases: TGTGCCAGCAGTGAGGGGCAACAGCCCCAGCATTTT. Protein: CASSEGQQPQHF.

This clone came up once. V is TRBV6-5 and J is TRBJ2-5; 7 bases align to TRBD1. Germline lookup yields CDR1 MNHEY and CDR2 SVGAGI. V lost 5 bases, J lost 4 bases, and 7 bases stayed unmatched. CDR3 length equals 14 residues. DNA for the CDR3: TGTGCCAGCAGTCTCTACAGGGGTATAGAGACCCAGTACTTC. Translation: CASSLYRGIETQYF.